The sequence of this T cell receptor beta chain was determined in a study of cytomegalovirus exposure and HLA in healthy donors. About the research overall: According to later analysis, the same platform produced the 120 or so validation and several hundred first-cohort repertoires.

In the case of this clone: Its antigen is still unknown.

Study-wide results and limits: Most observed TCR sequences were rare, whereas some public TCRs were detected in many donors. The study flagged approximately 180 TCR beta chains as cytomegalovirus-associated. Within the 100 to 150 validation repertoires, first-cohort TCR clusters tended to co-occur, according to a later analysis.

V shed 4 bases and J shed 7 bases, with 17 bases lying between them. This CDR3 is 14 amino acids long. CDR1 is MGHRA and CDR2 is YSYEKL in the germline V gene. The repertoire was sequenced with immunoSEQ multiplex PCR; TCRdb's copy has only in-frame clones and lacks some. The table has fewer than 250,000 clones, around nine tenths seen once; the top ten hold 2.6%. Sequenced: PBMCs. The chain is built from TRBV4-1 and TRBJ2-7; D may be TRBD2 (6 bases). The TCR comes from a man aged 18 to 29 in good health and CMV-seronegative. The CDR3 DNA reads as TGCGCCAGCAGCCCCTCGAGAGCGGCGGGGGAGCAGTACTTC. This translates into CASSPSRAAGEQYF.